This T cell receptor (beta chain) stems from a study of STAT5B mutations in CD4+ large granular lymphocyte leukemia (dated by TCRdb to the early 2020s). At the level of the whole study: Among healthy controls, the CDR3 'QG' motif was associated with a particular HLA allele. Flow cytometry on FACSCanto II or FACSVerse showed that the purified fractions were more than 95% pure among lymphocytes. The study compared the TCRbeta repertoires of patients with CD4+ T-cell large granular lymphocyte leukemia against those of healthy blood donors.

Concerning this clone itself: What this receptor recognizes is not known. One base away there is no much larger clone; base qualities are not given.

TCRbeta rearrangements were sequenced from genomic DNA using the immunoSEQ assay at survey resolution. Turning to the authors' computational methods: In the TCR sequencing data, the smallest productive clonotype frequency that could be detected was 2.59 x 10-5. Only productive TCRbeta rearrangements, defined as complete and in-frame sequences, were included in the analyses. The clonality of each sample was calculated as Simpson clonality in the immunoSEQ Analyzer version 3.0. Clones were categorized by frequency as very rare, small, medium, large (1-20%) or hyperexpanded (>20%). Generation probabilities were estimated with OLGA 1.2.3, V-gene circos plots were made with VDJtools, specificities were searched in VDJdb, and CDR3 motifs were identified with GLIPH. TCRdb stores this immuneACCESS table with in-frame sequences only. Part of the clones is absent; in the studies checked, under half of the shortfall reflects unresolved V genes, and no reason is known for the rest. Clonal size and the V and J genes are those of that table, whereas D and trimming came from the DNA. Within this sample are some 30,000 clones, with nearly 80% of them counted one time only. The top ten clonotypes cover about 2.4% of the sample.

Healthy controls were some 34 blood donors whose buffy coats came from the Finnish Red Cross blood service. All TCR-sequenced material derived from peripheral blood: patient blood samples and healthy donor buffy coats. Peripheral blood mononuclear cells were isolated by Ficoll-Hypaque gradient centrifugation. For the healthy controls, CD4+ cells were obtained from buffy coats by magnetic purification. Genomic DNA was extracted with the Gentra Puregene Cell and Tissue kit and quantified on a Qubit 2.0 fluorometer. V was cut back by 0 bases and J by 4 bases, leaving a gap of 6 bases between them. The CDR3 has 13 amino acids, counting the end cysteine and phenylalanine. Of all the DNA, just the CDR3 is kept, 39 bases in frame from base 1. The germline V gene gives CDR1 as SGHTA and CDR2 as FQGNSA. Paper-wide results and their limitations: TRBV06-family usage was enriched among the top patient clones (8/27) compared with healthy controls (2/35). Data were not HLA-matched; higher clonality in CD4+ versus CD8+ T-LGLL could reflect the relatively small sample size. The main leukemic clonotypes were found to be private to each patient, although around 24% of the main leukemic clonotypes were detected at low frequency in the non-leukemic repertoires of other patients. Compared with healthy CD4+ repertoires, CD4-sorted patient repertoires appeared more clonal, and this difference remained even after the putative leukemic clones were removed.

The TCR sequence derives from a human donor in good health. Input material: CD4+ T cells from blood buffy coats. The rearrangement joined TRBV7-2 to TRBJ1-1; the D gene cannot be named for sure. For the CDR3, the sequence is CASSLAEGTEAFF. The base sequence is TGTGCCAGCAGCTTAGCGGAAGGCACTGAAGCTTTCTTT.